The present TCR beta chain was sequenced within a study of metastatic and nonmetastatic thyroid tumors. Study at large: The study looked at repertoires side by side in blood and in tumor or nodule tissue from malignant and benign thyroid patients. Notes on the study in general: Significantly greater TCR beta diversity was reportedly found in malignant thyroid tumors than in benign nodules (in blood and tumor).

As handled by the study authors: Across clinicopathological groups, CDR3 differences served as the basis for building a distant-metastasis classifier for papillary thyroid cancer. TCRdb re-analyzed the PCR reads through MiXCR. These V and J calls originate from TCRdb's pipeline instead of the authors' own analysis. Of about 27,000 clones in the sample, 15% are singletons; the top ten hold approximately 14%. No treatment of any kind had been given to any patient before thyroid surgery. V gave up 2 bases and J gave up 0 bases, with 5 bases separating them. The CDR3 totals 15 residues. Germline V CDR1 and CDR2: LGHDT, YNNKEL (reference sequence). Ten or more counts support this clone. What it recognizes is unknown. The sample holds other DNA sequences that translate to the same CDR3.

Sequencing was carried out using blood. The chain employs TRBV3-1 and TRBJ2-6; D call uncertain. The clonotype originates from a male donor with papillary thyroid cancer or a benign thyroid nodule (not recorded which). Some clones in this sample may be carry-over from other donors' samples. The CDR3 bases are TGTGCCAGCAGCCAACCAGGCTCTGGGGCCAACGTCCTGACTTTC. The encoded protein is CASSQPGSGANVLTF.